These 30 T cell receptor beta chains were sequenced from one sample in a study of blood T cells in healthy people across ages. A J-beta primer mix and a sample-barcoded 5' primer were used in a second PCR of about 6 to 12 cycles. Using its own MiXCR run on the 5' RACE reads, TCRdb lists one record per CDR3 protein. The sample lists 650,000 to 900,000 distinct CDR3 sequences; around 62% were seen once. The sample taken for sequencing was blood. These receptor sequences come from a man aged 25-40 years in good health.

In its sample, this clonotype was seen many times. The rearrangement links TRBV7-2 to TRBJ2-7, with 9 positions matching TRBD1. The ends lost 3 bases at V and 5 bases at J; junction bases unmatched: 5. Germline V lookup: CDR1 SGHTA, CDR2 FQGNSA. The CDR3 is 14 amino acids. In DNA form, the CDR3 reads TGTGCCAGCAGCTTCACAGGGGGCGCGGACGAGCAGTACTTC. It encodes CASSFTGGADEQYF.

The V and J genes are TRBV6-2 or TRBV6-3 and TRBJ2-6, with D perhaps being TRBD1 or TRBD2 (5 bases each). Trimming removed 6 bases at V and 0 bases at J, with 21 bases between. The CDR3 has 19 amino acids. Germline V gives CDR1 MNHEY, CDR2 SVGEGT. CDR3 protein: CASRDTPLGLYSGANVLTF. The DNA for the CDR3 is TGTGCCAGCAGGGACACCCCCCTTGGACTTTACTCTGGGGCCAACGTCCTGACTTTC.

The chain joins TRBV4-3 to TRBJ2-1; 10 bases are shared with TRBD1. The CDR3 extends over 16 amino acids. After removal of 4 bases from V and 8 bases from J, the junction contained 11 bases not matched to a gene. Per germline, CDR1 LGHNA and CDR2 YSLEER. CDR3 DNA: TGCGCCAGCAGCCGCGTGGGACAGGGGATGAGGGATGAGCAGTTCTTC. Encoded protein: CASSRVGQGMRDEQFF.

The V gene is TRBV7-2, the J gene TRBJ1-1, with a weak D call TRBD1 (5 bases). Trimming pared 4 bases from V and 1 base from J, leaving 13 bases between. The CDR3 covers 15 residues. Per the germline V gene, CDR1 is SGHTA and CDR2 is FQGNSA. CDR3 sequence reads: CASSSFQGTNTEAFF. The CDR3 DNA sequence: TGTGCCAGCAGCTCATTTCAGGGTACGAACACTGAAGCTTTCTTT.

This clonotype was seen a handful of times. This chain links TRBV5-6 with TRBJ2-1; D possibly corresponds to TRBD2 (6 bases). V lost 4 bases and J lost 6, with 17 bases in between. Germline lookup yields CDR1 SGHDT and CDR2 YYEEEE. This CDR3 comprises 15 residues. The CDR3 bases are TGTGCCAGCAGCCGTCGCGGGATGATCGGCAATGAGCAGTTCTTC. This codes for CASSRRGMIGNEQFF.

This chain joins TRBV9 and TRBJ2-5; tentative D call: TRBD2 (6 bases). V lost 0 bases and J 1 base, leaving 13 bases between the germline ends. From germline, CDR1 is SGDLS and CDR2 YYNGEE. The CDR3 loop spans 16 amino acids. The CDR3 spells CASSVGETGVQETQYF. DNA of the CDR3: TGTGCCAGCAGCGTAGGGGAGACGGGAGTCCAAGAGACCCAGTACTTC.

The chain uses TRBV5-6 and TRBJ2-7; either TRBD1 or TRBD2 may supply D (5 bases each). Trimming took off 4 bases at V and 0 bases at J, with 14 bases between the two ends. Germline CDR1 is SGHDT and CDR2 is YYEEEE. The CDR3 is 15 residues long. The CDR3 nucleotides are TGTGCCAGCAGCCACGAGGGGTGGCACTCCTACGAGCAGTACTTC. Translation gives CASSHEGWHSYEQYF.

The CDR3 is CASSAWTGGNYGYTF. Written as DNA, the CDR3 is TGTGCCAGCAGTGCTTGGACAGGGGGAAACTATGGCTACACCTTC. This chain connects TRBV2 to TRBJ1-2; 10 nucleotides agree with TRBD1. J was trimmed by 2 bases and V by 4 bases; bases with no gene match: 4. The CDR3 has 15 residues. CDR1 and CDR2 (germline): SNHLY, FYNNEI.

This rearrangement joins TRBV6-5 to TRBJ1-2, with D uncertain. The V and J ends lost 5 bases and 4 bases respectively, with 17 bases between them. The CDR3 contains 15 residues. Germline assignment: CDR1 MNHEY and CDR2 SVGAGI. DNA of the CDR3: TGTGCCAGCAGTCCTGTCGGGAGCAGAGTCTATGGCTACACCTTC. Translating gives CASSPVGSRVYGYTF.

The V and J genes are TRBV20-1 and TRBJ2-1; the D gene is possibly TRBD1 (6 bases). CDR1 and CDR2 (germline): DFQATT, SNEGSKA (reference sequence). The CDR3 sequence is 14 residues long. V was trimmed by 5 bases and J by 2 bases, leaving 13 bases between them. CDR3 sequence: CSAGTQGTYNEQFF. DNA for the CDR3: TGCAGTGCTGGGACCCAGGGGACCTACAATGAGCAGTTCTTC.

V is TRBV18 and J is TRBJ1-1, with D possibly matching TRBD1 (6 bases). The CDR3 length is 15 residues. V lost 1 base, J lost 1 base, and 10 bases lay in between. Germline V lookup: CDR1 KGHSH, CDR2 LQKENI. The CDR3 DNA sequence: TGTGCCAGCTCACCACGGGGGGCCTCGAACACTGAAGCTTTCTTT. This translates into CASSPRGASNTEAFF.

This rearrangement joins TRBV3-1 to TRBJ1-2, with a tentative D call TRBD1 (6 bases). The V end lost 0 bases, the J end lost 8 bases, and 10 bases lay between the germline ends. Germline CDR1 reads LGHDT; CDR2 reads YNNKEL (reference sequence). The CDR3 runs 13 residues. Here the CDR3 DNA reads TGTGCCAGCAGCCAAGACCCAGGGGAAGGCTACACCTTC. Protein sequence: CASSQDPGEGYTF.

The chain has TRBV7-2 and TRBJ2-5; TRBD2 is a possible D gene (6 bases). The CDR3 consists of 15 residues. Between the trimmed V and J ends, which lost 5 bases and 1 base, there was a span of 14 bases. Germline V CDR1 and CDR2: SGHTA, FQGNSA. Written as DNA, the CDR3 is TGTGCCAGCAGCCCGGGAGCACTACCCCAAGAGACCCAGTACTTC. Amino acids: CASSPGALPQETQYF.

This rearrangement joins TRBV28 to TRBJ1-4, with TRBD1 matching 11 bases. Looked up from germline, CDR1 is MDHEN and CDR2 is SYDVKM. There are 17 residues in the CDR3. Trimming cost V 6 bases and J 3 bases; bases outside gene matches: 9. The CDR3 spells CASRTWTGGVSNEKLFF. The CDR3 coding sequence is TGTGCCAGCAGAACCTGGACAGGGGGCGTGTCTAATGAAAAACTGTTTTTT.

The rearrangement links TRBV7-9 to TRBJ1-2, with D hard to call. The CDR3 length is 14 residues. The V gene lost 2 bases and the J gene lost 3 bases, with 10 bases spanning the gap. Germline CDR1 is SEHNR and CDR2 is FQNEAQ (reference sequence). The CDR3 sequence is CASSLLSGDYGYTF. The CDR3 region has the DNA TGTGCCAGCAGCTTACTTTCAGGCGACTATGGCTACACCTTC.

The rearrangement joins TRBV7-8 to TRBJ2-1; 9 bases fit TRBD1. The CDR3 spans 15 residues. Germline CDR1 SGHVS, CDR2 FQNEAQ. Losses at the gene ends were 2 bases for V and 8 bases for J; bases not matched to a gene: 7. The CDR3 loop reads CASSLKQGAIDEQFF. For the CDR3, the DNA is TGTGCCAGCAGCTTAAAACAGGGGGCTATAGATGAGCAGTTCTTC.

The chain combines TRBV9 with TRBJ2-1; possibly TRBD1 or TRBD2 for D (5 bases each). This CDR3 is built from 16 residues. Germline V gene sequence: CDR1 SGDLS, CDR2 YYNGEE. With 3 bases removed from V and 0 bases from J, the gap between germline ends came to 13 bases. CDR3 protein: CASSAIPGSSYNEQFF. The CDR3 DNA sequence: TGTGCCAGCAGCGCTATACCAGGGAGCTCCTACAATGAGCAGTTCTTC.

The V gene is TRBV6-5, the J gene TRBJ1-2; a possible D gene is TRBD1 (5 bases). Germline lookup yields CDR1 MNHEY and CDR2 SVGAGI. The germline V and J ends were trimmed by 6 bases and 6 bases, with 8 bases remaining between them. The CDR3 runs to 11 residues. The CDR3: CASSEGHGYTF. The CDR3 DNA is TGTGCCAGCAGCGAGGGACATGGCTACACCTTC.

The rearrangement uses TRBV27 and TRBJ2-7; 10 nucleotides agree with TRBD1. The CDR3 covers 16 residues. The germline V gene encodes CDR1 MNHEY and CDR2 SMNVEV (reference sequence). V shed 8 bases and J 3 bases; nucleotides not matched to a gene: 13. This chain's CDR3 is CASGRGWDRGIYEQYF. Here the CDR3 DNA reads TGTGCCAGCGGAAGGGGCTGGGACAGGGGCATCTACGAGCAGTACTTC.

This clonotype was observed many times. The chain joins TRBV15 to TRBJ2-1; D call uncertain. The CDR3 spans 13 residues. The germline CDR1 and CDR2 sequences are LNHNV and YYDKDF (reference sequence). V lost 9 bases to trimming and J lost 7 bases, with 16 bases between them. CDR3 nucleotide sequence: TGTGCCACGACAATGGGAATCGCAAATGAGCAGTTCTTC. Translating it yields CATTMGIANEQFF.

The chain employs TRBV12-5 and TRBJ2-1; 10 bases fit TRBD2. Germline CDR1 is LGHNT and CDR2 is FRNRAP. This CDR3 is built from 15 residues. V gave up 5 bases and J gave up 8 bases; unmatched junction bases: 9. CDR3 protein: CASGPGTSVRDEQFF. In DNA, the CDR3 is TGTGCTAGTGGTCCCGGGACTAGCGTTCGGGATGAGCAGTTCTTC.

Worth noting for this clonotype: A much more abundant neighbour one base away suggests this may be a read error. The CDR3 DNA follows: TGTGCCAGCAGCTTAATAGCGGGGGGCACAGATACGCAGTATTTT. Translation gives CASSLIAGGTDTQYF. The gene calls are TRBV7-2 and TRBJ2-3, with 9 bases aligning to TRBD2. The ends lost 2 bases at V and 1 base at J; junction bases unmatched: 1. Germline assignment: CDR1 SGHTA and CDR2 FQGNSA. The CDR3 sequence is 15 residues long.

The chain joins TRBV9 to TRBJ2-1; D remains ambiguous. This CDR3 spans 13 amino acids. Germline V gene sequence: CDR1 SGDLS, CDR2 YYNGEE. The V end lost 0 bases, the J end lost 5 bases, and 6 bases lay between the germline ends. CDR3 residues: CASSVDWDNEQFF. CDR3 nucleotides: TGTGCCAGCAGCGTAGACTGGGACAATGAGCAGTTCTTC.

This clonotype appeared a few times. V is TRBV4-3 and J is TRBJ2-1; 9 bases line up with TRBD1. Germline V gene lookup returns CDR1 LGHNA and CDR2 YSLEER. Germline trimming cut 3 bases from V and 2 bases from J; bases unmatched to any gene: 8. This CDR3 spans 17 amino acids. The CDR3 nucleotides are TGCGCCAGCAGCCAGGGACCGGGACAGGGAACCTACAATGAGCAGTTCTTC. This sequence encodes CASSQGPGQGTYNEQFF.

This chain links TRBV28 with TRBJ1-1; D unclear. Germline assignment: CDR1 MDHEN and CDR2 SYDVKM. This CDR3 contains 13 residues. Deletions cut 2 bases from V and 9 bases from J, with 13 bases between. The CDR3 region has the DNA TGTGCCAGCAGTTTAATGGCAGCCTCTAAAGCTTTCTTT. Protein sequence: CASSLMAASKAFF.

This clonotype was detected once. CDR3 in amino acids: CASSTMLSPGYF. The CDR3 coding sequence is TGTGCCAGCAGCACAATGCTCTCACCGGGGTACTTC. This chain links TRBV2 with TRBJ2-5; unclear D gene. CDR3 length: 12 residues. Germline V CDR1 and CDR2: SNHLY, FYNNEI. V lost 6 bases, J lost 13 bases, and 18 bases lay in between.

This chain joins TRBV9 and TRBJ2-1; TRBD2 agrees at 7 bases. The CDR3 runs to 18 residues. Per germline, CDR1 SGDLS and CDR2 YYNGEE. V dropped 3 bases and J dropped 3; count of bases not matched to a gene: 15. CDR3 coding DNA: TGTGCCAGCAGCGCACGACAGTCTTGGGGGGGGGACTACAATGAGCAGTTCTTC. Translating gives CASSARQSWGGDYNEQFF.

This chain joins TRBV10-3 and TRBJ2-4, with TRBD1 as a possible D gene (5 bases). The end of the DNA aligns better with TRBJ2-5, so the J call may be wrong. The CDR3 totals 13 residues. The germline V gene has CDR1 ENHRY and CDR2 SYGVKD. The DNA for the CDR3 is TGTGCCATCTTGGCAGGGATAGGAGAGACCCAGTACTTC. It codes for CAILAGIGETQYF.

The chain carries TRBV4-2 and TRBJ2-4; D is possibly TRBD2 (6 bases). The J call could be wrong; TRBJ2-7 is a better fit for the DNA end. Per germline, CDR1 LGHNA and CDR2 YNFKEQ. The CDR3 has 16 amino acids. The chain's CDR3 is CASSHPYAGTHYEQYF. The CDR3 nucleotides read TGTGCCAGCAGCCATCCGTACGCCGGGACTCACTACGAGCAGTACTTC.

The rearrangement joins TRBV10-3 to TRBJ2-3; D is perhaps TRBD1 or TRBD2 (5 bases each). The CDR3 contains 14 residues. Germline assignment: CDR1 ENHRY and CDR2 SYGVKD. Trimming left V 6 bases short and J 2 bases short, with 12 bases between. The CDR3 loop is CAISAGTITDTQYF. Here the CDR3 DNA reads TGTGCCATCAGCGCCGGGACGATCACAGATACGCAGTATTTT.